This T cell receptor beta chain was captured by sequencing in a study of resident and recirculating memory T cells in vitiligo (dated by TCRdb to 2017 to 2018). A note on the overall study: For TCR beta sequencing, each of 3 stable vitiligo patients provided PBMCs along with epidermis taken by shave biopsy from two lesional and two nonlesional sites. Without cell sorting, samples were homogenized immediately before genomic DNA was extracted using the Qiagen DNeasy Blood & Tissue Kit. Human TCR beta sequencing was used to test whether specific clones in lesional vitiligo skin differed from clones in nonlesional skin and blood. Study-wide findings and limitations: Clonality was not the same from one vitiligo lesion to another, and no unique dominant TCR clone turned up. Overlap and correlation analysis showed no significant repertoire overlap between biopsies except for each lesion with itself, even within a single patient. TCR sequences were not conserved across biopsy sites or patients, suggesting that different T cell clones infiltrate different lesions, described as private specificity. Future mechanistic studies are needed so that the relative contributions of the lesion-infiltrating T cell clones and of human Trm versus Tcm pools can be evaluated.

Of note for this clone: Its antigen target is currently unknown. Nothing much larger sits one base from this clone, and base qualities are not available.

TCR beta chains were amplified from genomic DNA using the immunoSEQ hsTCRB kit. The immunoSEQ service sequenced the TCR beta libraries on an Illumina MiSeq instrument. Concerning the study's data processing: Repertoire data were analyzed using the immunoSEQ Analyzer. The immuneACCESS repertoire file appears here via TCRdb, limited to in-frame rearrangements. These files lack a portion of the clones; in checked studies, under half of the deficit traces to unresolved V genes, and the cause of the others is not known. V, J and clone size were drawn from that table, and D and trimming were deduced from the DNA. The sample table records tens of thousands of clones; 92% of these occur just once. 5% of the sample is held by the ten biggest clonotypes. At the junction V is shortened by 4 bases and J by 7 bases; bases outside the gene matches: 10. From a lookup of the germline V gene, CDR1 and CDR2 are SGHRS and YFSETQ. The cysteine opens and the phenylalanine closes a CDR3 of 15 amino acids. The only DNA kept is the CDR3, 45 bases in frame from the first base.

Stable vitiligo was defined as no change in lesions over the previous 6 months. To count as stable, patients also needed to show no confetti depigmentation, which is a clinical sign of active vitiligo. Any patient who had received treatment in the previous three months was excluded. PBMCs were isolated from heparinized blood by Ficoll density gradient centrifugation and then flash-frozen. What was sequenced was blood. The clonotype was recovered from a male donor with vitiligo. The chain links TRBV5-1 with TRBJ2-7; 11 bases in between match TRBD1. The DNA reads TGCGCCAGCAGCGAGGGACAGGGGGTCCTGGATGAGCAGTACTTC. This sequence encodes CASSEGQGVLDEQYF.